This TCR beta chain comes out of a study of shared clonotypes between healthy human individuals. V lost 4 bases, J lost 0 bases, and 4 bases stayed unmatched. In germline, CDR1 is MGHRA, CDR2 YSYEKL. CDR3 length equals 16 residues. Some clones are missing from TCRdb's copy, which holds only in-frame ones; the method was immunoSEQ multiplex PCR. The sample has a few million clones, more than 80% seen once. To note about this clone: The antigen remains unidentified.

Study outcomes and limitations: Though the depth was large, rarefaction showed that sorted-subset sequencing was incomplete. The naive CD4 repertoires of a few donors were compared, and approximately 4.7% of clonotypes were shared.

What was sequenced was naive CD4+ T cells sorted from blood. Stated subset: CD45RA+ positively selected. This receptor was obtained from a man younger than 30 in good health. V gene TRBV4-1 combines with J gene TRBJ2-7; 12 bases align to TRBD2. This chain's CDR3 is CASSPETSGSSYEQYF. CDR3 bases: TGCGCCAGCAGCCCCGAGACTAGCGGGAGCTCCTACGAGCAGTACTTC.